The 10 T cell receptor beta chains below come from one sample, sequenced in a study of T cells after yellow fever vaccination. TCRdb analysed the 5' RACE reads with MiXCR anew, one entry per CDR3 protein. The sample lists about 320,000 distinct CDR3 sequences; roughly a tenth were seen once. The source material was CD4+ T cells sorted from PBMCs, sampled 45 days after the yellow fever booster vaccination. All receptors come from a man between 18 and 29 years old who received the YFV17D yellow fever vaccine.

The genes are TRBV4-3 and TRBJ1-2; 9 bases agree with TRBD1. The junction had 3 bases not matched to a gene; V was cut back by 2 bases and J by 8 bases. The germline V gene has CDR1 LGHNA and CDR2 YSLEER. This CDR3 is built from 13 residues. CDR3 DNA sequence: TGCGCCAGCAGCCAAACCGGACAGGGGGGCTACACCTTC. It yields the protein CASSQTGQGGYTF.

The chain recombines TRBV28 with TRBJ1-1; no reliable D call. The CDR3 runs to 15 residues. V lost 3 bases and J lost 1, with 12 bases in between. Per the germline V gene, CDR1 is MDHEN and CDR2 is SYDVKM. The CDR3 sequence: CASSLGGSGNTEAFF. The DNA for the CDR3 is TGTGCCAGCAGTTTGGGCGGGTCCGGGAACACTGAAGCTTTCTTT.

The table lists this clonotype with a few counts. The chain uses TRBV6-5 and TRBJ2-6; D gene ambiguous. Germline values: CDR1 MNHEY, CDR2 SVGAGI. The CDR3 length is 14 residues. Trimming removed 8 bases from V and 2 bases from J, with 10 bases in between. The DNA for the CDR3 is TGTGCCAGCTGTTTGGGCCCTGGGGCCAACGTCCTGACTTTC. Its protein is CASCLGPGANVLTF.

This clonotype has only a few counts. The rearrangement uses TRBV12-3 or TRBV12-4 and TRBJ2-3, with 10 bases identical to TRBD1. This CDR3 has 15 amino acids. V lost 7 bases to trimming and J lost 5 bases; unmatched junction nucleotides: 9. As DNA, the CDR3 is TGTGCCAGCACCAGACAGGGGGCTATGGGAGATACGCAGTATTTT. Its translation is CASTRQGAMGDTQYF.

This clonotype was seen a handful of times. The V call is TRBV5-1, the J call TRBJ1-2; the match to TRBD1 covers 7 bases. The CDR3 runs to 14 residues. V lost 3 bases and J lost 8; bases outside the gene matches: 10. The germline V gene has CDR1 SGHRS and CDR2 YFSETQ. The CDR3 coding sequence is TGCGCCAGCAGCTCCAACACAGGGGAGGGAGGCTACACCTTC. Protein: CASSSNTGEGGYTF.

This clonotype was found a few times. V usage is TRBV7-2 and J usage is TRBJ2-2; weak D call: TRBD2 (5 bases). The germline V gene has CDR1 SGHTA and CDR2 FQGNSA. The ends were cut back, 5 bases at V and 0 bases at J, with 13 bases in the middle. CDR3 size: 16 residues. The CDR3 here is CASSRGSRANTGELFF. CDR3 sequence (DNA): TGTGCCAGCAGCAGAGGGAGTAGGGCGAACACCGGGGAGCTGTTTTTT.

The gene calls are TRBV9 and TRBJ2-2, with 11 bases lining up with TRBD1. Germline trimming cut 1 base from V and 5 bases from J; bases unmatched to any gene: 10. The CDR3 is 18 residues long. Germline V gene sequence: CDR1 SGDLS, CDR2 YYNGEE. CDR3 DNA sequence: TGTGCCAGCAGCGTATTATCCGGGACAGGGGGGAAAACCGGGGAGCTGTTTTTT. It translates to CASSVLSGTGGKTGELFF. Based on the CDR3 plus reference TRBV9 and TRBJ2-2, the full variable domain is DSGVTQTPKHLITATGQRVTLRCSPRSGDLSVYWYQQSLDQGLQFLIQYYNGEERAKGNILERFSAQQFPDLHSELNLSSLELGDSALYFCASSVLSGTGGKTGELFFGEGSRLTVL.

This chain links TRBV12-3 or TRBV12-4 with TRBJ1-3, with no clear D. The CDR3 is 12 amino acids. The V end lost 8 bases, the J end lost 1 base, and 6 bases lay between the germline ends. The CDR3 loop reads CASVFSGNTIYF. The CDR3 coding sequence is TGTGCCAGCGTTTTTTCTGGAAACACCATATATTTT.

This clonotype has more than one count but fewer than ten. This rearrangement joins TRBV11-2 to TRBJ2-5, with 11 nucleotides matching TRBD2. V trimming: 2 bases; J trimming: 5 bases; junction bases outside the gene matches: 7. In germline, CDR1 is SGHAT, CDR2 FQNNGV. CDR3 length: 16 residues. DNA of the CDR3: TGTGCCAGCAGCTTACTAGCGGGGGGCCTCAGGGAGACCCAGTACTTC. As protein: CASSLLAGGLRETQYF.

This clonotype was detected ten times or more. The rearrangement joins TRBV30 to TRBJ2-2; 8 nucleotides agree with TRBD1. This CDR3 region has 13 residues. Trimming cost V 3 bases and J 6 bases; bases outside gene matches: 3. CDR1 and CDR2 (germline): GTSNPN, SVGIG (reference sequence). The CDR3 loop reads CAWSRQGSGELFF. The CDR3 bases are TGTGCCTGGAGCCGACAGGGGTCCGGGGAGCTGTTTTTT.